These T cell receptor beta chains were read from a single sample in a study of blood T cell repertoires in COVID-19. Generated by immunoSEQ multiplex PCR, the TCRdb table keeps only in-frame clones and is missing some. The data show some 7,900 clones, with about 88% seen just once and approximately 19% held by the top ten. The material sequenced was peripheral blood. All receptors derive from a human donor with active COVID-19. The donor label of this sample is uncertain. The CDR3 runs from the conserved cysteine through the conserved F or W. A D gene is named only where the DNA matches it firmly. Rows give clone size only sometimes, using once, few, many, or a class for an expanded clone.

TRBV4-1,NA,NA,TRBJ2-7,CASSQVLEETYEQYF,TGCGCCAGCAGCCAAGTGCTGGAGGAGACTTACGAGCAGTACTTC
TRBV2,few,NA,TRBJ2-5,CASRSQGVGYQETQYF,TGTGCCAGCAGGAGCCAGGGCGTCGGCTACCAAGAGACCCAGTACTTC
TRBV5-1,NA,TRBD1,TRBJ2-7,CASSRGQGTSYEQYF,TGCGCCAGCAGCCGGGGACAGGGGACCTCCTACGAGCAGTACTTC
TRBV18,once,NA,TRBJ2-7,CASSVQISYEQYF,TGTGCCAGCTCAGTCCAAATTTCCTACGAGCAGTACTTC
TRBV6-5,few,NA,TRBJ1-1,CASSYGGTEAFF,TGTGCCAGCAGTTACGGGGGGACTGAAGCTTTCTTT
TRBV28,NA,TRBD1,TRBJ2-5,CASRETGGGEETQYF,TGTGCCAGCAGGGAGACAGGGGGAGGGGAAGAGACCCAGTACTTC
TRBV7-8,NA,NA,TRBJ2-1,CASSLGRHSGVGVVDEQFF,TGTGCCAGCAGCTTAGGGCGTCATAGCGGAGTCGGGGTTGTGGATGAGCAGTTCTTC
TRBV7-9,once,NA,TRBJ2-2,CANEPRVDTGELFF,TGTGCCAACGAGCCCCGGGTTGATACCGGGGAGCTGTTTTTT
TRBV27,NA,TRBD2,TRBJ2-3,CASSLSLRGSGRFSDTQYF,TGTGCCAGCAGTTTATCCTTACGGGGAAGCGGGAGGTTTTCAGATACGCAGTATTTT
TRBV5-1,NA,TRBD2,TRBJ2-2,CASSLAASGTTGELFF,TGCGCCAGCAGCTTGGCGGCTAGCGGGACCACCGGGGAGCTGTTTTTT
TRBV15,NA,NA,TRBJ2-7,CATSRERVSSYEQYF,TGTGCCACCAGCAGAGAGCGGGTAAGCTCCTACGAGCAGTACTTC
TRBV7-9,NA,NA,TRBJ2-5,CASSLSGGETQYF,TGTGCCAGCAGCTTATCCGGGGGAGAGACCCAGTACTTC
TRBV18,few,TRBD1,TRBJ1-5,CASSGTADSNQPQHF,TGTGCCAGCTCAGGGACAGCTGATAGCAATCAGCCCCAGCATTTT
TRBV5-6,NA,TRBD2,TRBJ2-1,CASSFPGTSGHNEQFF,TGTGCCAGCAGCTTCCCCGGGACTAGCGGTCACAATGAGCAGTTCTTC
TRBV5-1,NA,NA,TRBJ1-3,CASSPAGAYSGNTIYF,TGCGCCAGCAGCCCGGCGGGCGCTTACTCTGGAAACACCATATATTTT
TRBV4-2,NA,NA,TRBJ1-6,CASSQDPPDSSYNSPLHF,TGTGCCAGCAGCCAAGACCCCCCCGATAGCTCCTATAATTCACCCCTCCACTTT
TRBV5-1,NA,NA,TRBJ2-2,CASSLAPGVGSGELFF,TGCGCCAGCAGCTTGGCCCCGGGGGTTGGCAGCGGGGAGCTGTTTTTT
TRBV9,few,TRBD2,TRBJ2-7,CASSVEAGVTNEQYF,TGTGCCAGCAGCGTAGAAGCGGGAGTAACGAACGAGCAGTACTTC
TRBV5-1,NA,TRBD1,TRBJ2-5,CASSSDRGETQYF,TGCGCCAGCAGCTCCGACAGGGGAGAGACCCAGTACTTC
TRBV19,NA,TRBD1,TRBJ2-1,CASSIGTGGSYNEQFF,TGTGCCAGTAGTATCGGGACAGGGGGCTCCTACAATGAGCAGTTCTTC
TRBV5-6,NA,NA,TRBJ2-5,CASSLVEGLETQYF,TGTGCCAGCAGCTTGGTGGAGGGATTGGAGACCCAGTACTTC
TRBV2,NA,NA,TRBJ1-2,CASMAGFGGYTF,TGTGCCAGCATGGCAGGTTTTGGTGGCTACACCTTC
TRBV28,NA,NA,TRBJ2-4,CASSLTQGLNIQYF,TGTGCCAGCAGTTTAACCCAGGGTCTCAACATTCAGTACTTC